This record looks at one T cell receptor (beta chain) sequence and its context. Repertoires were generated with immunoSEQ multiplex PCR, while TCRdb's copy carries only in-frame clones and drops some. The sample includes fewer than 600,000 clones, 70% to 80% seen only once; the top ten take about 11%. The data stem from a study of shared clonotypes between healthy human individuals. The sequence was obtained from a woman aged 40 to 50 in good health. Some clones in this sample may be carry-over from other donors' samples. Sequenced input: PBMCs.

DNA of the CDR3: TGTGCCAGCTCACACTCGGGGCCCTATAGCAATCAGCCCCAGCATTTT. Translation gives CASSHSGPYSNQPQHF. The chain couples TRBV18 to TRBJ1-5; possible D gene TRBD1, 5 bases. This CDR3 comprises 16 residues. With 4 bases removed from V and 0 bases from J, the gap between germline ends came to 13 bases. Per germline, CDR1 KGHSH and CDR2 LQKENI. Full variable domain (missing parts from reference TRBV18 and TRBJ1-5): NAGVMQNPRHLVRRRGQEARLRCSPMKGHSHVYWYRQLPEEGLKFMVYLQKENIIDESGMPKERFSAEFPKEGPSILRIQQVVRGDSAAYFCASSHSGPYSNQPQHFGDGTRLSIL.